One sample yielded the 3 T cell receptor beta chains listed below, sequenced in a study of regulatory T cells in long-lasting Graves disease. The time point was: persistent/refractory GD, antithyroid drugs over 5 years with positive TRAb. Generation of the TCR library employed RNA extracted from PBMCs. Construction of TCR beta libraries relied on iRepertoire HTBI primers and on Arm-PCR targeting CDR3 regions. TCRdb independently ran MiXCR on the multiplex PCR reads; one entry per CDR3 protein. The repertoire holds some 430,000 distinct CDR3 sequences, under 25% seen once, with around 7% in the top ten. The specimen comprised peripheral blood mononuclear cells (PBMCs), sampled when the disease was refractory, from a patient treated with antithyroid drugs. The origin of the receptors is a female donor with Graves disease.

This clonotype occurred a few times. The CDR3 is CASSLAPRSGSGQPQHF. The CDR3 DNA is TGTGCCAGCAGCTTAGCGCCGAGGTCAGGGTCGGGGCAGCCCCAGCATTTT. The rearrangement uses TRBV7-2 and TRBJ1-5, with D maybe TRBD1 (5 bases). The V end lost 0 bases, the J end lost 7 bases, and 19 bases lay between the germline ends. Germline CDR1 is SGHTA and CDR2 is FQGNSA. The CDR3 runs to 17 residues.

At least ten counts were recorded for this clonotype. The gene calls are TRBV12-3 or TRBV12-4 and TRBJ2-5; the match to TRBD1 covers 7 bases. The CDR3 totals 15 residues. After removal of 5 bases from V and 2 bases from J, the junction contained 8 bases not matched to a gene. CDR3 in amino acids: CASSERDSPQETQYF. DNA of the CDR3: TGTGCCAGCAGTGAACGGGACAGCCCACAAGAGACCCAGTACTTC.

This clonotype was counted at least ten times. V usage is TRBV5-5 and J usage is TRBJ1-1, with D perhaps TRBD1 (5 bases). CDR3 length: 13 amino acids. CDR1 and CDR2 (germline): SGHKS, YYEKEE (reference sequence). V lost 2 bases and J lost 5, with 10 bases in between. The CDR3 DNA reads TGTGCCAGCAGCTTCCGGCAGGGAACTGAAGCTTTCTTT. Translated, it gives CASSFRQGTEAFF.